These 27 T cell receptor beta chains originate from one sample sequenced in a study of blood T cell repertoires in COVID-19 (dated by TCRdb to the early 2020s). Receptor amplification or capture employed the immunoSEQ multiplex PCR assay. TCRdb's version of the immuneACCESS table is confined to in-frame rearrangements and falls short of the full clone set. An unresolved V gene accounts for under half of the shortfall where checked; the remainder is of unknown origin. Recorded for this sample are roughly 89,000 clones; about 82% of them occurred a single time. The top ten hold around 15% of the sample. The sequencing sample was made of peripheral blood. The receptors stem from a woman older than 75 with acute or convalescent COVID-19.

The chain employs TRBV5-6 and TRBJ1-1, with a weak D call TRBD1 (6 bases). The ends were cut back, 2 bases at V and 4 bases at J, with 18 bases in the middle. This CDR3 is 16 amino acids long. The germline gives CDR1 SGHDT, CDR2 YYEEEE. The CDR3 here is CASSFAGATLSTEAFF. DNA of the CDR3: TGTGCCAGCAGCTTCGCAGGGGCCACGCTGAGCACTGAAGCTTTCTTT.

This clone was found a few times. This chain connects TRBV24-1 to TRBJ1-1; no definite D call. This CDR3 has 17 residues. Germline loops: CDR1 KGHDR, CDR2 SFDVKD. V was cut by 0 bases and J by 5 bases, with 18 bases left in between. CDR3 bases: TGTGCCACCAGTGATTTGTTCGGCCACCCGCCGCGGACTGAAGCTTTCTTT. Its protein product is CATSDLFGHPPRTEAFF.

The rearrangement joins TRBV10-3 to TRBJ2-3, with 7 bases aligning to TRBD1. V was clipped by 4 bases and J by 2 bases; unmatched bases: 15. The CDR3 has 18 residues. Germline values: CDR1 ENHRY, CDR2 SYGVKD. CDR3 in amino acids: CAISAGTAWGEVTDTQYF. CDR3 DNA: TGTGCCATCAGTGCCGGGACAGCCTGGGGAGAGGTCACAGATACGCAGTATTTT.

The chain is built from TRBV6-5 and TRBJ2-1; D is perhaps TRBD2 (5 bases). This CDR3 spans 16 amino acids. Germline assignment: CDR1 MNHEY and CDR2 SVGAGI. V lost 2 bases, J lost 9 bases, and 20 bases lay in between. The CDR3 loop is CASSYVDARSEGEQFF. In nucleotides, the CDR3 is TGTGCCAGCAGTTACGTCGACGCCCGTTCCGAGGGTGAGCAGTTCTTC.

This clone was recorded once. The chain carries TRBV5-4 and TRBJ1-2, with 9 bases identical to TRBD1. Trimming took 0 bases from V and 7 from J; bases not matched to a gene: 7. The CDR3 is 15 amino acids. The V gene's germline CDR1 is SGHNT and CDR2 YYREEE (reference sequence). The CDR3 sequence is CASSLGRDRVLGYTF. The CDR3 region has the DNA TGTGCCAGCAGCTTGGGAAGGGACAGGGTGCTTGGCTACACCTTC.

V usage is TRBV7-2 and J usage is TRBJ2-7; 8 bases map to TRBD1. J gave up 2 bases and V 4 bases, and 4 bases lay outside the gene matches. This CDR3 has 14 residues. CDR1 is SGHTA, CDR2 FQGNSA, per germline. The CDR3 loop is CASSYPDRAYEQYF. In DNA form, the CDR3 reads TGTGCCAGCAGCTACCCGGACAGGGCCTACGAGCAGTACTTC.

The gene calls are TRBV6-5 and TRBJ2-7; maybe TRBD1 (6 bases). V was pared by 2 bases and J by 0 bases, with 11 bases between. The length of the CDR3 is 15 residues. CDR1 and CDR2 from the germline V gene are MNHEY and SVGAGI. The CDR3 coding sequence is TGTGCCAGCAGTTACCGGGACACCTCCTCCTACGAGCAGTACTTC. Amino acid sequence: CASSYRDTSSYEQYF.

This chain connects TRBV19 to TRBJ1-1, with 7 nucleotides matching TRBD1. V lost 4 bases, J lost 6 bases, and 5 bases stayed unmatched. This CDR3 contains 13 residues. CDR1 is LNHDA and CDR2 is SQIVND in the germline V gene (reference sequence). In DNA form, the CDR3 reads TGTGCCAGTAGTACACAGGGGTTTGCTGAAGCTTTCTTT. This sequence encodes CASSTQGFAEAFF.

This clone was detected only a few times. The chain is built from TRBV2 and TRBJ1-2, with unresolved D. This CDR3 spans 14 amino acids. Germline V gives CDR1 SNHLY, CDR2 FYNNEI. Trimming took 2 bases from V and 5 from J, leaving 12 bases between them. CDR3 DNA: TGTGCCAGCAGTGAAATCCAGGCAGAATATGGCTACACCTTC. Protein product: CASSEIQAEYGYTF.

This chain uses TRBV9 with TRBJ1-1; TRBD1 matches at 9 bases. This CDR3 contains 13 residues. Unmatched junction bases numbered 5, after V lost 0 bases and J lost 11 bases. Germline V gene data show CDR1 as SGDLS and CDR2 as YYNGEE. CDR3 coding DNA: TGTGCCAGCAGCGTAGTAAGGGACAGGGCGGCTTTCTTT. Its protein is CASSVVRDRAAFF.

CDR3 amino acids: CASRVSLDSGNTIYF. As DNA, the CDR3 is TGTGCCAGCAGAGTAAGCCTTGACTCTGGAAACACCATATATTTT. The chain links TRBV6-6 to TRBJ1-3, with D unresolved. V was cut by 6 bases and J by 0 bases, with 12 bases left in between. The CDR3 is 15 residues long. Germline-derived CDR1 and CDR2 are MNHNY and SVGAGI (reference sequence).

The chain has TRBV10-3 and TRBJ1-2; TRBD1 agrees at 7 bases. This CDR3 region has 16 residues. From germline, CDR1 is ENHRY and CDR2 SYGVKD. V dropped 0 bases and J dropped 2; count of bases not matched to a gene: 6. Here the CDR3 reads CAISESWQGGNYGYTF. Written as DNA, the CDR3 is TGTGCCATCAGTGAGTCTTGGCAGGGGGGAAACTATGGCTACACCTTC.

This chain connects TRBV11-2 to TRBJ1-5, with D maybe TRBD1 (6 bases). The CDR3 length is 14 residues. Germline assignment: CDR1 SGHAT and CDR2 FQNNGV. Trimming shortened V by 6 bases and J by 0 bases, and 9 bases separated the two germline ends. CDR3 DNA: TGTGCCAGCAGGTCAGGGGTTAGCAATCAGCCCCAGCATTTT. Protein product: CASRSGVSNQPQHF.

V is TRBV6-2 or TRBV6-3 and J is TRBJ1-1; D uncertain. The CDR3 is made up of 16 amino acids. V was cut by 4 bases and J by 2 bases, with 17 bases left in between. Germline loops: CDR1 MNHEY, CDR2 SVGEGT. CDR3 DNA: TGTGCCAGCAGTTCACGACCGGAGGTCATAAACACTGAAGCTTTCTTT. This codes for CASSSRPEVINTEAFF.

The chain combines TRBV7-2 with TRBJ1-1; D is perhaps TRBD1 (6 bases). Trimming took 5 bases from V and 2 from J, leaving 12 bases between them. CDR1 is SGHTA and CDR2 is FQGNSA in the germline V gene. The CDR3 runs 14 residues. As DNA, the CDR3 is TGTGCCAGCAGCCTGGGACAAGCCAACACTGAAGCTTTCTTT. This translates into CASSLGQANTEAFF.

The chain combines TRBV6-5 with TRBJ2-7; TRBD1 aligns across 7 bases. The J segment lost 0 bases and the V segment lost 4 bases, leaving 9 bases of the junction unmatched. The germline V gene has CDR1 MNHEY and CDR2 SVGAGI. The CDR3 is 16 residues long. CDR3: CASSSVRDSGSYEQYF. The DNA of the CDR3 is TGTGCCAGCAGTTCGGTCCGGGACAGCGGCTCCTACGAGCAGTACTTC.

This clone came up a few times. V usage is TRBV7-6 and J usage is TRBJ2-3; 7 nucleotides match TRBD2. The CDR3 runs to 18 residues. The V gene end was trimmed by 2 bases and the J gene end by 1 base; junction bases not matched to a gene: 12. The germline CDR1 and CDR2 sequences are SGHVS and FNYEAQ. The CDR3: CASSLKAGAAGGTDTQYF. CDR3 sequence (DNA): TGTGCCAGCAGCTTAAAGGCCGGAGCGGCGGGAGGCACAGATACGCAGTATTTT.

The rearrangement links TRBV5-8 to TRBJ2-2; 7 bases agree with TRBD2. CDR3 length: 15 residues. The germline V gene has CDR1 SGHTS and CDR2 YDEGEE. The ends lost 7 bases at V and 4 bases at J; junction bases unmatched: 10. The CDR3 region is CASLRAGVRTGELFF. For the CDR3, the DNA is TGTGCCAGCCTCAGGGCGGGGGTTCGCACCGGGGAGCTGTTTTTT.

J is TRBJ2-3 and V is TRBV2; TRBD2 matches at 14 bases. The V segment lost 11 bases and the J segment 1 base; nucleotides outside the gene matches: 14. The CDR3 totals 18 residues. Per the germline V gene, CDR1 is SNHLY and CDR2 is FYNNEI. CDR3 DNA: TGTGCCTCCAGAGGACTAGCGGGGGGCCGGCGCCGCACAGATACGCAGTATTTT. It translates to CASRGLAGGRRRTDTQYF.

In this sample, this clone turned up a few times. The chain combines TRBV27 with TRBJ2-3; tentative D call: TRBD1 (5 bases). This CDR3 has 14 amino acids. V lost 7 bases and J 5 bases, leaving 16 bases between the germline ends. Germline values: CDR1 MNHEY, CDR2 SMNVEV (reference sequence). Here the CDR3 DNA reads TGTGCCAGCACCTCTTCCGACAGACGAGATACGCAGTATTTT. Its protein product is CASTSSDRRDTQYF.

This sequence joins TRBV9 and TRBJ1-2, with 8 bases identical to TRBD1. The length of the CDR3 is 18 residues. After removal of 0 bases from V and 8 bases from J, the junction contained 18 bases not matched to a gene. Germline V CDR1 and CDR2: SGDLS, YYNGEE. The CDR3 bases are TGTGCCAGCAGCGTAGAAGGCGGGACAGGTATCCGGGATGGAGGCTACACCTTC. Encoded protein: CASSVEGGTGIRDGGYTF.

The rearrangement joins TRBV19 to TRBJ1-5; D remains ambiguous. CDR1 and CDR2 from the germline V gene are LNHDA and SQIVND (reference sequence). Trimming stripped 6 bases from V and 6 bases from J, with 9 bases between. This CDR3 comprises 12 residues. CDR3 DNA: TGTGCCAGTAGCTCGGGAGGTCAGCCCCAGCATTTT. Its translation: CASSSGGQPQHF.

The CDR3 here is CASSAGTGVIGYTF. The CDR3 DNA reads TGTGCCAGCAGCGCAGGGACAGGGGTGATCGGCTACACCTTC. The chain uses TRBV6-4 and TRBJ1-2; the match to TRBD1 covers 10 bases. V trimming: 6 bases; J trimming: 8 bases; junction bases outside the gene matches: 9. The length of the CDR3 is 14 residues. Germline CDR1 and CDR2: MRHNA and SNTAGT.

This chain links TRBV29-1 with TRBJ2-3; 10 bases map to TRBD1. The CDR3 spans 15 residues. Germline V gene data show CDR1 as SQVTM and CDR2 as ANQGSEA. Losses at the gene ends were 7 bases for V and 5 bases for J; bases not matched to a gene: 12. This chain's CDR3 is CSARGDRGILDTQYF. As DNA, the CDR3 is TGCAGCGCCAGAGGGGACAGGGGTATTTTAGATACGCAGTATTTT.

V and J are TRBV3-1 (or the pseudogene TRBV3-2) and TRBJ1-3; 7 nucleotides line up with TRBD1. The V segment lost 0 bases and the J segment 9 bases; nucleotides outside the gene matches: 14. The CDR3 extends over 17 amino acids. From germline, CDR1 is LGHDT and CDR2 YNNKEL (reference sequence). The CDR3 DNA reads TGTGCCAGCAGCCAAGAGTTAGACAGGGTGATCCCCGGCACCATATATTTT. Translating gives CASSQELDRVIPGTIYF.

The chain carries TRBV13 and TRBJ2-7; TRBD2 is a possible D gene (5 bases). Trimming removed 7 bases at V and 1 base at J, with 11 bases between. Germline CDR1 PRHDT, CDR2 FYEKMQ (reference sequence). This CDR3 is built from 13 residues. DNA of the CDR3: TGTGCCAGCATGCGCCGGGATTCCTACGAGCAGTACTTC. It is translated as CASMRRDSYEQYF.

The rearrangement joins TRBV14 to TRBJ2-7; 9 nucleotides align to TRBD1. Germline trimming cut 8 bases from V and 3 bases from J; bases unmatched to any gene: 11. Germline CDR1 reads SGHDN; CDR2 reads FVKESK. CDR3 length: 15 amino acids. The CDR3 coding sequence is TGTGCCAGCTCCCGGACAGGGGTAAGGGGCTACGAGCAGTACTTC. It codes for CASSRTGVRGYEQYF.